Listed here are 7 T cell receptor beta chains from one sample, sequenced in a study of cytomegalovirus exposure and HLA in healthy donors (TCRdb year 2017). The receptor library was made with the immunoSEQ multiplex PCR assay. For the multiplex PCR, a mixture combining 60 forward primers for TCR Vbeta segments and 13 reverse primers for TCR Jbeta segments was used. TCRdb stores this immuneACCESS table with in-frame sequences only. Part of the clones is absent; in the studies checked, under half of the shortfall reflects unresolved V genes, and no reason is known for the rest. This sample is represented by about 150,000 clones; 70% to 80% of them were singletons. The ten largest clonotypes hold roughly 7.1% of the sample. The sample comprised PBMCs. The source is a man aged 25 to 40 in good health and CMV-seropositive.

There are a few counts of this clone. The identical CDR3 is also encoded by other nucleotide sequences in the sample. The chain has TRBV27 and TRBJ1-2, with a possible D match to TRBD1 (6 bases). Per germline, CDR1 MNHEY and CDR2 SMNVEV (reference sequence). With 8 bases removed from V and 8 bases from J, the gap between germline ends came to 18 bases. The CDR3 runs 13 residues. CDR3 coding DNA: TGTGCCAGCTCAGCGGGGGCCCTTCGAGGCTACACCTTC. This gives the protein CASSAGALRGYTF.

CDR3 region: CASSWDSSNQPQHF. CDR3 nucleotide sequence: TGTGCCAGCAGCTGGGACAGTAGCAATCAGCCCCAGCATTTT. The chain is built from TRBV7-9 and TRBJ1-5, with 7 bases that match TRBD1. The length of the CDR3 is 14 residues. The junction had 0 bases not matched to a gene; V was cut back by 4 bases and J by 0 bases. Germline values: CDR1 SEHNR, CDR2 FQNEAQ (reference sequence).

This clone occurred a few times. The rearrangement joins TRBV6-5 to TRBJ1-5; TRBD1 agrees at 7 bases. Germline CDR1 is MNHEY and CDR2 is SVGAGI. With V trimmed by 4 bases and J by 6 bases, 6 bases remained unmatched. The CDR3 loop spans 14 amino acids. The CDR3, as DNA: TGTGCCAGCAGTTTAGACAGGGCGAGTCAGCCCCAGCATTTT. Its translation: CASSLDRASQPQHF.

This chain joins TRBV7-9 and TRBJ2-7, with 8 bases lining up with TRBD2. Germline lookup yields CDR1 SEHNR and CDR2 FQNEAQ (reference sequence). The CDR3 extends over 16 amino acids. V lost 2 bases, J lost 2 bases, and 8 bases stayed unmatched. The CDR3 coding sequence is TGTGCCAGCAGCTTACTACGGGCGGGGGGTGCCTACGAGCAGTACTTC. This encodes CASSLLRAGGAYEQYF. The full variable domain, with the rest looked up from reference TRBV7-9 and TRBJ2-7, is DTGVSQNPRHKITKRGQNVTFRCDPISEHNRLYWYRQTLGQGPEFLTYFQNEAQLEKSRLLSDRFSAERPKGSFSTLEIQRTEQGDSAMYLCASSLLRAGGAYEQYFGPGTRLTVT.

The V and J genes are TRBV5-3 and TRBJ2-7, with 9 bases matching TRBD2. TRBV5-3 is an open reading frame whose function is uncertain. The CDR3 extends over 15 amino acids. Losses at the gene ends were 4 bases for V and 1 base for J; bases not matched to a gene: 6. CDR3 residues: CARSPLTSGSYEQYF. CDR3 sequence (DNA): TGTGCCAGAAGCCCCTTGACTAGCGGTTCCTACGAGCAGTACTTC.

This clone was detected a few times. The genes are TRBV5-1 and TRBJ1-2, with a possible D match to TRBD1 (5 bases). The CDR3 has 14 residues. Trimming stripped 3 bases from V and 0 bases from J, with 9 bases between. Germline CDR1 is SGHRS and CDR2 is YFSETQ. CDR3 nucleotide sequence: TGCGCCAGCAGCTCGTCGGGGGCTAACTATGGCTACACCTTC. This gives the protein CASSSSGANYGYTF.

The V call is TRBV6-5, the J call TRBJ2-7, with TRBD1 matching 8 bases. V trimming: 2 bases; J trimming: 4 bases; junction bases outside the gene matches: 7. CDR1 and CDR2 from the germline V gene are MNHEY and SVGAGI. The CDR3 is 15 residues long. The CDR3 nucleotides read TGTGCCAGCAGTTACGCTGGACAGGGATCTTACGAGCAGTACTTC. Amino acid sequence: CASSYAGQGSYEQYF.